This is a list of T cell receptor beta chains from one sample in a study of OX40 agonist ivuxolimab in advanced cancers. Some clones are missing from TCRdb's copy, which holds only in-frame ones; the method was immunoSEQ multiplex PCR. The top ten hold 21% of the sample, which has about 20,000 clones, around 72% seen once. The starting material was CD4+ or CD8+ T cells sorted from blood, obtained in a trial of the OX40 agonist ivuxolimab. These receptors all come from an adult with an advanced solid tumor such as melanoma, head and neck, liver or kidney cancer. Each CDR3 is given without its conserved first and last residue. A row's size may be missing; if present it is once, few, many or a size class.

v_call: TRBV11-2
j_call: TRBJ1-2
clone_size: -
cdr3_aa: ASSIAGTAQHWGYT

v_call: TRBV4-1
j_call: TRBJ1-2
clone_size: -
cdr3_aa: ASSQVAGAGYT

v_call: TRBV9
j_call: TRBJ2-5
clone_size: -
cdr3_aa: ASSVGLAGFGETQY

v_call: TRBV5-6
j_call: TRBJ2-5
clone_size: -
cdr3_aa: ASSSRTGEETQY

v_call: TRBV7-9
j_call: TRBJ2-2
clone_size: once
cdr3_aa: ASSRQGMGSAGELF

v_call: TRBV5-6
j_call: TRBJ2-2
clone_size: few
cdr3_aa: ASSLVQGDTGELF

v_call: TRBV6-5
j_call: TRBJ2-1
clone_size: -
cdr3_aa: ASSIRESYNEQF

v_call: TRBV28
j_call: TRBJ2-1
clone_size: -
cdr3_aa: ASIAVAGGPKSYNEQF

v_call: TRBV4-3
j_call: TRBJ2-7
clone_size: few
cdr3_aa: ASSQDLNSPYEQY

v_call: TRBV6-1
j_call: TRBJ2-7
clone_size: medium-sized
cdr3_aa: ASRGLESSYEQY

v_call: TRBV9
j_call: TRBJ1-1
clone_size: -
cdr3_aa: ASSAGQGGATEAF

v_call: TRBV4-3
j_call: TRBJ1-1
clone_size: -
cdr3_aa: ASSAHRGMNTEAF

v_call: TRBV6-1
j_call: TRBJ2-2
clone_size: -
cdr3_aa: ASSEIAEAGELF

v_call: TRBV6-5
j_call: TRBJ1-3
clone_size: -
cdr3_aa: ASSYSSGNTIY

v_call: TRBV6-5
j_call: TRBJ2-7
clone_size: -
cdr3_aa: ASRAPEPYEQY

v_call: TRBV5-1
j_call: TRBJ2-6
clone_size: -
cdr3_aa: ASSSTGRTFSGANVLT

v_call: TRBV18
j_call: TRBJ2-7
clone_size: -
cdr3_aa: ASSTPLGGVY

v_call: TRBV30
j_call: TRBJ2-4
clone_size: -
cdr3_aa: AWRGGTGKY

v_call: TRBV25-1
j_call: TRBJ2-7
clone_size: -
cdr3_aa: ATSLTISGEQY

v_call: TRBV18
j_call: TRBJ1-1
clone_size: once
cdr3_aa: ASLEGMNTEAF

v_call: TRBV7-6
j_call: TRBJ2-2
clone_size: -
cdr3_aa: ASSASGTPSNTGELF

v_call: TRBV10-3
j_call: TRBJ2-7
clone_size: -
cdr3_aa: ATAGPYEQY

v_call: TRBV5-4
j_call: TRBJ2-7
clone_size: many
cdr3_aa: ASSLEPFSDEQY

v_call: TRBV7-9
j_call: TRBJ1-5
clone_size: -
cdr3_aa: ATGRDNQPQH

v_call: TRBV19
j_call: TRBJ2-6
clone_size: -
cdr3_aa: ASSPTQRGANVLT

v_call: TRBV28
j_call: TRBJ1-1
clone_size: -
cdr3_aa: ASETFSRGKNTEAF

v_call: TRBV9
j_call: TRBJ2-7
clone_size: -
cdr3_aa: ASSVSGGLDEQY

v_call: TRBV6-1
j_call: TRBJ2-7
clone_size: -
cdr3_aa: ATLPGTSGYEQY

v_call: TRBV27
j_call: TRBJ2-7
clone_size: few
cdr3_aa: ASSTTLGEQY

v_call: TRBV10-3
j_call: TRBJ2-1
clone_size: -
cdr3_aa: AISEGLADHNEQF

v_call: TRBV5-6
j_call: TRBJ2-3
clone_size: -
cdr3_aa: ASSELTSLSTDTQY

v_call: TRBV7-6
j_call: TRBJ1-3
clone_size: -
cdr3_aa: ASSEGQTSGNTIY

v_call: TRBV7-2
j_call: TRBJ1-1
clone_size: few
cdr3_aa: ASSFSPELYTEAF

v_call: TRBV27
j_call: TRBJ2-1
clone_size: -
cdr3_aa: ASSLGGTYNEQF

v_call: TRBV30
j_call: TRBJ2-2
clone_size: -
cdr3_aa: AFRTGTSTGELF

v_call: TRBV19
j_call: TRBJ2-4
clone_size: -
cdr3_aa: ASSIPEASDIQY

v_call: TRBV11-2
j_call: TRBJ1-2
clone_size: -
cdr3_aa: ASSLDTRTHGYT

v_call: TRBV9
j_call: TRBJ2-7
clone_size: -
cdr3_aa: ASSPPDSYEQY

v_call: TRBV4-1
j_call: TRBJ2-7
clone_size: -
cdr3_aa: ASSQDRQGLRYEQY